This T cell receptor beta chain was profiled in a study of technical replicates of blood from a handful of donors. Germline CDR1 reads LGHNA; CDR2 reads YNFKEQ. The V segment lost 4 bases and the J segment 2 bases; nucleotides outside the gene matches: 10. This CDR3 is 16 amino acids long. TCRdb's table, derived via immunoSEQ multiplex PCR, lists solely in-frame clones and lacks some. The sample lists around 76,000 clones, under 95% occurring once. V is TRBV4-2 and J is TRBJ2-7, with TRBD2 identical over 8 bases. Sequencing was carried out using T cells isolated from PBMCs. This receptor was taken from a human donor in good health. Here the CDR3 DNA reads TGTGCCAGCAGCCTCGTTACGGCGGGAGGCCCCTACGAGCAGTACTTC. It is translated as CASSLVTAGGPYEQYF.